This T cell receptor beta chain was identified during a study of blood T cell repertoires in COVID-19. Study at large: From the United States, Italy and Spain came samples of acute and convalescent COVID-19. PBMCs, B-cell-depleted T cells, or T cells were the source of the cDNA or gDNA that made up the material.

How the authors handled the data: Amplification from reference gene primers served as the basis for estimated nucleated cell counts. The data were produced by immunoSEQ multiplex PCR, yet TCRdb's version contains in-frame clones alone and is incomplete. The V and J calls and clone size were taken over from that table, and D and trimming were inferred from the DNA. The sample consists of approximately 100,000 clones, 65% to 75% of them appearing once. This CDR3 spans 15 amino acids. CDR1 and CDR2 from the germline V gene are MNHEY and SMNVEV (reference sequence). Unmatched junction bases numbered 7, after V lost 5 bases and J lost 0 bases.

The material sequenced was peripheral blood. V gene TRBV27 combines with J gene TRBJ2-7; 7 bases are shared with TRBD1. The clonotype was recovered from a man older than 75 with acute or convalescent COVID-19. Here the CDR3 reads CASSPRQGDSYEQYF. Here the CDR3 DNA reads TGTGCCAGCAGTCCTAGACAGGGTGACTCCTACGAGCAGTACTTC.